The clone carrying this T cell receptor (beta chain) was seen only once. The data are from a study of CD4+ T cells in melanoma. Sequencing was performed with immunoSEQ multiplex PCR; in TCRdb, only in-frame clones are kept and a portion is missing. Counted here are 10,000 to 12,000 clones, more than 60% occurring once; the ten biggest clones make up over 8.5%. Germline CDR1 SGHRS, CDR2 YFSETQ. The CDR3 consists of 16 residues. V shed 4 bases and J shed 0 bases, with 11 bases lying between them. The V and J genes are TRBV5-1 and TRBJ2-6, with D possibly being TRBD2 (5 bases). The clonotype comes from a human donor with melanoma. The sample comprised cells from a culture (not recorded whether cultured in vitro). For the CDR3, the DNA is TGCGCCAGCAGCACTTTTGGGAGCTCTGGGGCCAACGTCCTGACTTTC. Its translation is CASSTFGSSGANVLTF.